These 25 T cell receptor beta chains were sequenced from one sample in a study of radiotherapy plus CTLA-4 blockade in lung cancer (dated by TCRdb to the late 2010s). Library method: the immunoSEQ multiplex PCR assay. In its TCRdb copy, this immuneACCESS table keeps in-frame sequences only and misses some clones. Where compared with another copy, unresolved V genes explain less than half of these, and the others have no known cause. In this sample the table shows roughly 78,000 clones, roughly 78% of which occur a single time. About 6.6% of the sample is held by the ten biggest clonotypes. This material consisted of peripheral blood, taken from a patient treated with radiotherapy plus ipilimumab. The receptors were sampled from a human donor with non-small cell lung cancer who had a complete response to radiotherapy plus ipilimumab.

This clone has a handful of counts. V gene TRBV19 combines with J gene TRBJ1-4, with D possibly TRBD1 on 5 matching bases. The germline V and J ends were trimmed by 7 bases and 5 bases, with 17 bases remaining between them. The CDR3 is 15 amino acids. Germline lookup yields CDR1 LNHDA and CDR2 SQIVND (reference sequence). The CDR3 loop reads CASMATGRPNEKLFF. CDR3 DNA: TGTGCCAGTATGGCGACGGGACGGCCCAATGAAAAACTGTTTTTT.

The chain uses TRBV6-1 and TRBJ1-2; D unresolved. Germline-derived CDR1 and CDR2 are MNHNS and SASEGT. The CDR3 runs to 12 residues. V shed 8 bases and J shed 7 bases, with 14 bases lying between them. The CDR3: CASVGYWAGYTF. The CDR3 bases are TGTGCCAGCGTGGGGTATTGGGCTGGCTACACCTTC.

The V gene is TRBV7-6, the J gene TRBJ2-3; tentatively, D is TRBD2 (6 bases). Germline CDR1 is SGHVS and CDR2 is FNYEAQ. CDR3 length: 15 residues. V lost 5 bases, J lost 3 bases, and 15 bases lay in between. Written as DNA, the CDR3 is TGTGCCAGCAGCCTAACGGGACTGTATACAGATACGCAGTATTTT. Translation gives CASSLTGLYTDTQYF.

The gene calls are TRBV30 and TRBJ2-1, with 14 bases aligning to TRBD2. Trimming took 5 bases from V and 3 from J; bases not matched to a gene: 15. Looked up from germline, CDR1 is GTSNPN and CDR2 is SVGIG (reference sequence). This CDR3 is built from 19 residues. The CDR3 DNA is TGTGCCTGGGGAACCGGGACTAGCGGGAGAATGGGGCTCTACAATGAGCAGTTCTTC. Amino acids: CAWGTGTSGRMGLYNEQFF.

The table lists this clone with a count of one. The V call is TRBV6-5, the J call TRBJ2-7, with 11 nucleotides matching TRBD1. CDR3 length equals 15 residues. V trimming: 4 bases; J trimming: 5 bases; junction bases outside the gene matches: 7. Per the germline V gene, CDR1 is MNHEY and CDR2 is SVGAGI. As DNA, the CDR3 is TGTGCCAGCAGTTGGCCGGGACAGGGGGAAAACGAGCAGTACTTC. Residues: CASSWPGQGENEQYF.

V gene TRBV7-2 combines with J gene TRBJ2-5, with a tentative D call TRBD2 (6 bases). V was pared by 8 bases and J by 0 bases, with 13 bases between. The CDR3 is 14 amino acids. Germline-derived CDR1 and CDR2 are SGHTA and FQGNSA. The CDR3 DNA follows: TGTGCCAGCTCAAAGGGACTTAACCAAGAGACCCAGTACTTC. The encoded protein is CASSKGLNQETQYF.

This clone was seen only a few times. The chain is built from TRBV7-9 and TRBJ1-1; 7 bases map to TRBD1. Germline CDR1 and CDR2: SEHNR and FQNEAQ (reference sequence). The V gene end was trimmed by 5 bases and the J gene end by 10 bases; junction bases not matched to a gene: 13. This CDR3 contains 14 residues. The CDR3 loop is CASSPPGPRGLAFF. The DNA of the CDR3 is TGTGCCAGCAGCCCTCCGGGCCCGAGGGGGCTAGCTTTCTTT.

The chain combines TRBV10-3 with TRBJ1-3; D unclear. V lost 2 bases and J lost 0, with 11 bases in between. Germline CDR1 is ENHRY and CDR2 is SYGVKD. The CDR3 sequence is 16 residues long. The CDR3 is CAISEGRVSSGNTIYF. The CDR3 DNA is TGTGCCATCAGTGAGGGACGGGTCAGCTCTGGAAACACCATATATTTT.

The chain carries TRBV19 and TRBJ2-2; 8 positions match TRBD1. The CDR3 contains 14 residues. Germline V gene data show CDR1 as LNHDA and CDR2 as SQIVND (reference sequence). The ends lost 6 bases at V and 4 bases at J; junction bases unmatched: 4. CDR3 in amino acids: CASRGQVITGELFF. Here the CDR3 DNA reads TGTGCCAGTAGGGGACAGGTCATCACCGGGGAGCTGTTTTTT.

The chain combines TRBV30 with TRBJ1-5, with D possibly TRBD1 on 5 matching bases. CDR1 is GTSNPN, CDR2 SVGIG, per germline (reference sequence). CDR3 length: 13 amino acids. Trimming removed 1 base at V and 5 bases at J, with 9 bases between. The CDR3, as DNA: TGTGCCTGGAGTGGGTTGGGGGATCAGCCCCAGCATTTT. Amino acids: CAWSGLGDQPQHF.

The gene calls are TRBV27 and TRBJ1-5; D gene ambiguous. Germline CDR1 MNHEY, CDR2 SMNVEV (reference sequence). Trimming took off 5 bases at V and 4 bases at J, with 18 bases between the two ends. This CDR3 spans 16 amino acids. As DNA, the CDR3 is TGTGCCAGCAGTCCGATTGGTGGGCAGCTTAATCAGCCCCAGCATTTT. It is translated as CASSPIGGQLNQPQHF.

The J gene is TRBJ1-5, the V gene TRBV7-6, with D unclear. The CDR3 is made up of 14 amino acids. Germline V lookup: CDR1 SGHVS, CDR2 FNYEAQ. V lost 5 bases and J lost 2, with 10 bases in between. CDR3: CASSKDDGNQPQHF. The CDR3 coding sequence is TGTGCCAGCAGCAAGGACGACGGCAATCAGCCCCAGCATTTT. Looking up the rest from reference TRBV7-6 and TRBJ1-5 gives the full variable domain: GAGVSQSPRYKVTKRGQDVALRCDPISGHVSLYWYRQALGQGPEFLTYFNYEAQQDKSGLPNDRFSAERPEGSISTLTIQRTEQRDSAMYRCASSKDDGNQPQHFGDGTRLSIL.

This sequence joins TRBV7-2 and TRBJ2-2; the match to TRBD2 covers 10 bases. After removal of 5 bases from V and 6 bases from J, the junction contained 9 bases not matched to a gene. The germline gives CDR1 SGHTA, CDR2 FQGNSA. The CDR3 covers 16 residues. The DNA of the CDR3 is TGTGCCAGCAGCCTTACTAGCGGGGCCAGGGCCGGGGAGCTGTTTTTT. It specifies CASSLTSGARAGELFF.

This chain joins TRBV11-2 and TRBJ2-5; D call uncertain. The CDR3 has 11 residues. Looked up from germline, CDR1 is SGHAT and CDR2 is FQNNGV. The germline V and J ends were trimmed by 3 bases and 4 bases, with 3 bases remaining between them. CDR3 DNA: TGTGCCAGCAGCTTTGTAGAGACCCAGTACTTC. Translated, it gives CASSFVETQYF.

V gene TRBV27 combines with J gene TRBJ1-1, with 10 bases matching TRBD1. Germline V gene sequence: CDR1 MNHEY, CDR2 SMNVEV (reference sequence). With 5 bases clipped from V and 5 bases from J, the junction kept 5 bases outside the gene matches. CDR3 size: 14 residues. The CDR3 loop is CASSPTGGRTEAFF. CDR3 nucleotides: TGTGCCAGCAGTCCGACAGGGGGCAGGACTGAAGCTTTCTTT.

The V gene is TRBV29-1, the J gene TRBJ2-3; 7 bases map to TRBD1. V was clipped by 7 bases and J by 6 bases; unmatched bases: 7. Germline V gene sequence: CDR1 SQVTM, CDR2 ANQGSEA. The CDR3 is made up of 12 amino acids. CDR3 sequence (DNA): TGCAGCGCGGAACAGGGGACCGATACGCAGTATTTT. It specifies CSAEQGTDTQYF.

The J gene is TRBJ1-4, the V gene TRBV15; possible D gene TRBD1, 5 bases. V was pared by 1 base and J by 2 bases, with 14 bases between. The CDR3 spans 17 residues. Germline CDR1 and CDR2: LNHNV and YYDKDF (reference sequence). The CDR3 protein is CATSRVAGETTNEKLFF. In DNA form, the CDR3 reads TGTGCCACCAGCAGAGTTGCGGGGGAAACGACTAATGAAAAACTGTTTTTT.

The chain employs TRBV18 and TRBJ2-5, with D possibly being TRBD2 (6 bases). Trimming removed 3 bases from V and 4 bases from J, with 18 bases in between. The germline gives CDR1 KGHSH, CDR2 LQKENI. The CDR3 is 16 residues long. This chain's CDR3 is CASSPTPDSRGETQYF. The CDR3, as DNA: TGTGCCAGCTCACCGACACCGGATTCGCGGGGAGAGACCCAGTACTTC.

The V and J genes are TRBV29-1 and TRBJ2-2; D possibly corresponds to TRBD2 (6 bases). Trimming stripped 4 bases from V and 3 bases from J, with 9 bases between. The CDR3 runs 13 residues. The germline V gene encodes CDR1 SQVTM and CDR2 ANQGSEA. The CDR3 DNA sequence: TGCAGCGTTGTTTCGGGAGACACCGGGGAGCTGTTTTTT. Translated, it gives CSVVSGDTGELFF.

This chain connects TRBV5-6 to TRBJ2-5; 10 nucleotides align to TRBD1. V shed 4 bases, J shed 5 bases, and the junction held 8 bases outside the gene matches. CDR1 is SGHDT and CDR2 is YYEEEE in the germline V gene. This CDR3 is built from 15 residues. This CDR3 is CASSPLRTGGETQYF. CDR3 coding DNA: TGTGCCAGCAGCCCACTCCGGACAGGGGGGGAGACCCAGTACTTC.

The chain combines TRBV6-6 with TRBJ2-2; D is ambiguous. The CDR3 is 15 residues long. CDR1 MNHNY and CDR2 SVGAGI come from the germline V gene (reference sequence). V shed 6 bases and J shed 0 bases, with 11 bases lying between them. CDR3 amino acids: CASSRGITNTGELFF. CDR3 bases: TGTGCCAGCAGCCGAGGAATCACGAACACCGGGGAGCTGTTTTTT.

The V call is TRBV30, the J call TRBJ2-7; no firm D call. The germline CDR1 and CDR2 sequences are GTSNPN and SVGIG (reference sequence). CDR3 length: 15 residues. V was clipped by 1 base and J by 1 base, with 14 bases between them. The CDR3 DNA is TGTGCCTGGAGTGGGCCTGTGGGCCGATCCTACGAGCAGTACTTC. This encodes CAWSGPVGRSYEQYF.

V gene TRBV10-3 combines with J gene TRBJ2-3; D is perhaps TRBD1 (6 bases). The CDR3 sequence is 12 residues long. Germline-derived CDR1 and CDR2 are ENHRY and SYGVKD. V lost 6 bases, J lost 6 bases, and 10 bases lay in between. The CDR3 loop reads CAISRTADTQYF. CDR3 sequence (DNA): TGTGCCATCAGCCGGACAGCCGATACGCAGTATTTT.

The chain couples TRBV19 to TRBJ1-3, with a weak D call TRBD1 (5 bases). The CDR3 runs to 13 residues. V lost 6 bases and J 3 bases, leaving 9 bases between the germline ends. Per germline, CDR1 LNHDA and CDR2 SQIVND (reference sequence). The CDR3: CASRRTLGNTIYF. For the CDR3, the DNA is TGTGCCAGTAGGAGGACACTTGGAAACACCATATATTTT.

This sequence joins TRBV10-2 and TRBJ1-1, with 7 bases that match TRBD1. The CDR3 extends over 12 amino acids. V trimming: 0 bases; J trimming: 8 bases; junction bases outside the gene matches: 0. The V gene's germline CDR1 is WSHSY and CDR2 SAAADI. In nucleotides, the CDR3 is TGCGCCAGCAGTGAGTCGGACAGGGAAGCTTTCTTT. Translated: CASSESDREAFF.